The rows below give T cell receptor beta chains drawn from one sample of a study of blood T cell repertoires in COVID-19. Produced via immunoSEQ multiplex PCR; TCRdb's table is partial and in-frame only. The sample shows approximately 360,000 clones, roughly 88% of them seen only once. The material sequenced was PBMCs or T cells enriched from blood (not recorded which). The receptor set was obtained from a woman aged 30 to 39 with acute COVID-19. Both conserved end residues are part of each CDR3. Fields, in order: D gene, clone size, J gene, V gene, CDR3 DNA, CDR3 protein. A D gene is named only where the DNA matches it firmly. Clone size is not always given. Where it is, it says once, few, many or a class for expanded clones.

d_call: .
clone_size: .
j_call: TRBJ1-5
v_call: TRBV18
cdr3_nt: TGTGCCAGCTCACCACCGCAGCGGGTTCAGCCCCAGCATTTT
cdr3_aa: CASSPPQRVQPQHF

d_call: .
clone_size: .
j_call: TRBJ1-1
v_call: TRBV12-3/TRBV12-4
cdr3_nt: TGTGCCAGCAGTTATCGGGTTGAAGCTTTCTTT
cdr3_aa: CASSYRVEAFF

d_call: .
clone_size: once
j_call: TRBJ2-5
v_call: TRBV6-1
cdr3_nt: TGTGCCAGCAGTGAAACCAGGGGCAGATGGGAGACCCAGTACTTC
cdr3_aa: CASSETRGRWETQYF

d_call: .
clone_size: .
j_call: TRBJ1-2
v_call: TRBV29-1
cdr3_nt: TGCAGCGTCATGAGGAGTGATGGCTACACCTTC
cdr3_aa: CSVMRSDGYTF

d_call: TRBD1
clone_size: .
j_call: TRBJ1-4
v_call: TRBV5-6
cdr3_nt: TGTGCCAGCAGCTTGATGGACAGGGTTGGTGAAAAACTGTTTTTT
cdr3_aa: CASSLMDRVGEKLFF

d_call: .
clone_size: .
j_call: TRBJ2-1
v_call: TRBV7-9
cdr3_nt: TGTGCCAGCAGCTACGGTGCATGGCAGTTCTTC
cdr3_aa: CASSYGAWQFF

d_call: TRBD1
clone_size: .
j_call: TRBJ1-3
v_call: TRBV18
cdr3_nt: TGTGCCAGCTCACCAAGTATTGGACAGGCCTCTCCTGGAAACACCATATATTTT
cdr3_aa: CASSPSIGQASPGNTIYF

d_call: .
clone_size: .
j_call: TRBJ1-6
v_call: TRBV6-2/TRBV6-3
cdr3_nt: TGTGCCAGCAGTTACTCGATCGCAGGGGTAGGAAATTCACCCCTCCACTTT
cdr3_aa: CASSYSIAGVGNSPLHF

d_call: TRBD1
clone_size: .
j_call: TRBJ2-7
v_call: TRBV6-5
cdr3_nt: TGTGCCAGCAGTAGGAAACAGGGGAACGAGCAGTACTTC
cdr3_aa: CASSRKQGNEQYF

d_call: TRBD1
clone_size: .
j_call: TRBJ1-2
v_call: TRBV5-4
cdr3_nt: TGTGCCAGCAGCTTGGGAGGACAGGGCCTTAACTATGGCTACACCTTC
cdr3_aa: CASSLGGQGLNYGYTF

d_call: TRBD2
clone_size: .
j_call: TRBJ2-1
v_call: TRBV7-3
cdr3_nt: TGTGCCAGCAGCTTATTAGCGGGGGGGTACAATGAGCAGTTCTTC
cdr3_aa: CASSLLAGGYNEQFF

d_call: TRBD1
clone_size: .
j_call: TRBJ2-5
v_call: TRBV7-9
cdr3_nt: TGTGCCAGCAGCTCCGGACAGGTTTCTAGGGAGACCCAGTACTTC
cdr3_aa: CASSSGQVSRETQYF

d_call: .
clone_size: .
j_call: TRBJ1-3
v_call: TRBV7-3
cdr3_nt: TGTGCCAGCAGCTTACATGCAGGTCCTGGAAACACCATATATTTT
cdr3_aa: CASSLHAGPGNTIYF

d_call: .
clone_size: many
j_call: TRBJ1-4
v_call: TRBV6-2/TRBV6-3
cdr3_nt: TGTGCCAGCAGTTACGTGGGAAGCGGATATGAAAAACTGTTTTTT
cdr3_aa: CASSYVGSGYEKLFF

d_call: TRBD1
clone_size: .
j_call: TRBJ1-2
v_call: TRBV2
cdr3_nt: TGTGCCAGCAGTGAACAAGGACAGGGGAACTATGGCTACACCTTC
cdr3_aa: CASSEQGQGNYGYTF

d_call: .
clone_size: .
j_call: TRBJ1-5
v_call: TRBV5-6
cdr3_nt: TGTGCCAGCAGCCGGGGGGCGGGGAGGCATCAGCCCCAGCATTTT
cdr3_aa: CASSRGAGRHQPQHF

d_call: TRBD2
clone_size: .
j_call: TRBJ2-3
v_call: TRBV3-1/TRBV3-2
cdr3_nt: TGTGCCAGCAGCCTTAGCGGGGGGCCAGATACGCAGTATTTT
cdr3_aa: CASSLSGGPDTQYF

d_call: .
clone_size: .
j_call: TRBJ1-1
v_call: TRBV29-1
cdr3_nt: TGCAGCGTTGGAGGGTCCCGACGGTACACTGAAGCTTTCTTT
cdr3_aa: CSVGGSRRYTEAFF

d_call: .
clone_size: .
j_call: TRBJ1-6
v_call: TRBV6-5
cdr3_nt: TGTGCCAGCAGAGTTACGATAGAGAATTCACCCCTCCACTTT
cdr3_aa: CASRVTIENSPLHF

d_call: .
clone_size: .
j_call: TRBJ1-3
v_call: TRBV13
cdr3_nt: TGTGCCAGCAGCCCCGGAGGCTCGAGGATTGGAAACACCATATATTTT
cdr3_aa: CASSPGGSRIGNTIYF

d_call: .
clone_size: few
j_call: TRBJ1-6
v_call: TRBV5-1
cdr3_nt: TGCGCCAGCAGCTCCTCCATCGGTGGTACACCCCTCCACTTT
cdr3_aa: CASSSSIGGTPLHF

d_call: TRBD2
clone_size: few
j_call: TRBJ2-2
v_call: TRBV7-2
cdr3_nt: TGTGCCAGCAGCTTAACCCGGGGGGTAGCCGGGGAGCTGTTTTTT
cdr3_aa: CASSLTRGVAGELFF

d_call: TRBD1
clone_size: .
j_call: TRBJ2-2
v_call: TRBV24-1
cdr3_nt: TGTGCCACCAGTGGGGGACAGGGCTCGATTACCGGGGAGCTGTTTTTT
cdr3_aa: CATSGGQGSITGELFF

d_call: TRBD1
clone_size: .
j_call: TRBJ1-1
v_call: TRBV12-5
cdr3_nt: TGTGCTAGTGGTTCGGGATTGTTGGGACAGTTGAACACTGAAGCTTTCTTT
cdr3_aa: CASGSGLLGQLNTEAFF

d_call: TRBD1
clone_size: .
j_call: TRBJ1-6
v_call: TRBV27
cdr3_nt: TGTGCCAGCAGTTTAGGGACAGGGGTGAATTCACCCCTCCACTTT
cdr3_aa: CASSLGTGVNSPLHF

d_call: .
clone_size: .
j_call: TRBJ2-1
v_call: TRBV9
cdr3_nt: TGTGCGAGCAGTCCGGGGGGCTCCAACAATGAGCAGTTCTTC
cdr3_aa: CASSPGGSNNEQFF

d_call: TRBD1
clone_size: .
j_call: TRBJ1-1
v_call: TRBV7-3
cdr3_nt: TGTGCCAGCAGCCCAACTGGGGAACAGGGGAACACTGCTGAAGCTTTCTTT
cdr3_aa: CASSPTGEQGNTAEAFF

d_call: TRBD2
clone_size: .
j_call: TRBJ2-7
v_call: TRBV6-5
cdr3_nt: TGTGCCAGCACCTTGAGGGCTAGCGGGACCTACGAGCAGTACTTC
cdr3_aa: CASTLRASGTYEQYF

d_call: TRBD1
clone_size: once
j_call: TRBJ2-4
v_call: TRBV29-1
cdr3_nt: TGCAGCTCCATTATTATCAGGGGGCTAGCGAACATTCAGTACTTC
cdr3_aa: CSSIIIRGLANIQYF

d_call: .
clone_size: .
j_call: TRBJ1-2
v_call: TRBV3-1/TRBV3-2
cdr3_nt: TGTGCCAGCAGCCGCGGGGGGCACTATGGCTACACCTTC
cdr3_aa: CASSRGGHYGYTF

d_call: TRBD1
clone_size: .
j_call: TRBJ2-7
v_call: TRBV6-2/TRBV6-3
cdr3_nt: TGTGCCAGCAGTTACTTACAGACAGGGGGTTCTTACGAGCAGTACTTC
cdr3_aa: CASSYLQTGGSYEQYF

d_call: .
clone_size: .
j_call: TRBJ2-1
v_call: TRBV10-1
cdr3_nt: TGCGCCAGCAGTAAATTAAACAGAAACAATGAGCAGTTCTTC
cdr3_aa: CASSKLNRNNEQFF

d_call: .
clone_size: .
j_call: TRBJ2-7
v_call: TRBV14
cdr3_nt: TGTGCCAGCAGCCGAAGACCAGGGACATGGCGGTCCTACGAGCAGTACTTC
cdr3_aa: CASSRRPGTWRSYEQYF